This note documents a single T cell receptor beta chain sequence. This sample was included in a study of blood T cell repertoires in COVID-19. V dropped 6 bases and J dropped 4 bases, with 5 bases sitting between them. CDR3 length: 11 residues. Authors' analysis steps: Estimated nucleated cell counts came from reference gene primer amplification. Clones were sequenced by immunoSEQ multiplex PCR, and TCRdb holds only the in-frame ones, with some missing. The V and J calls and clone size are taken from that table; D and trimming were inferred from the DNA. Counted here are about 94,000 clones, 80% to 85% occurring once; the ten biggest clones make up roughly 6.3%.

Sequencing was performed on peripheral blood. V usage is TRBV12-3 or TRBV12-4 and J usage is TRBJ2-3; D gene unclear. This TCR came from a man aged 60 to 69 with acute or convalescent COVID-19. Here the CDR3 reads CASSLADTQYF. CDR3 nucleotides: TGTGCCAGCAGCCTAGCAGATACGCAGTATTTT.